Listed here are 19 T cell receptor beta chains from one sample, sequenced in a study of regulatory T cells in long-lasting Graves disease. Construction of the TCR beta libraries employed iRepertoire HTBI primers in conjunction with Arm-PCR of CDR3 regions. Each CDR3 protein gets one entry after TCRdb re-called the multiplex PCR reads with MiXCR. The sample lists 350,000 to 500,000 distinct CDR3 sequences, 15% to 20% occurring once. Time point of the sample: newly diagnosed GD, antithyroid drugs for less than 3 months. The authors made the TCR library using RNA they extracted from PBMCs. These data were also reused for a study on T cells in Graves' hyperthyroidism and ophthalmopathy.

This sample comprised peripheral blood mononuclear cells (PBMCs), obtained at new diagnosis, from a patient treated with antithyroid drugs. All receptors come from a woman between 18 and 29 years old with Graves disease.

This clonotype was picked up many times. The V gene is TRBV28, the J gene TRBJ2-3, with 12 nucleotides matching TRBD2. The CDR3 extends over 16 amino acids. Germline CDR1 and CDR2: MDHEN and SYDVKM. The V segment lost 3 bases and the J segment 4 bases; nucleotides outside the gene matches: 5. The CDR3 region has the DNA TGTGCCAGCAGTTTGACCCTAGCGGGAGGGCCAGATACGCAGTATTTT. Protein product: CASSLTLAGGPDTQYF. The complete variable domain, with remaining parts taken from reference TRBV28 and TRBJ2-3, reads DVKVTQSSRYLVKRTGEKVFLECVQDMDHENMFWYRQDPGLGLRLIYFSYDVKMKEKGDIPEGYSVSREKKERFSLILESASTNQTSMYLCASSLTLAGGPDTQYFGPGTRLTVL.

In this sample, this clonotype turned up a few times. The rearrangement joins TRBV6-1 to TRBJ2-6; D call uncertain. This CDR3 has 13 amino acids. Germline V CDR1 and CDR2: MNHNS, SASEGT. Trimming pared 7 bases from V and 3 bases from J, leaving 7 bases between. This CDR3 reads CASKRLGANVLTF. DNA of the CDR3: TGTGCCAGCAAGCGTCTTGGGGCCAACGTCCTGACTTTC.

This clonotype was detected a few times. This chain joins TRBV6-1 and TRBJ2-7, with D perhaps TRBD1 or TRBD2 (5 bases each). The V gene lost 7 bases and the J gene lost 7 bases, with 11 bases spanning the gap. Germline V lookup: CDR1 MNHNS, CDR2 SASEGT. The CDR3 is 11 residues long. CDR3 nucleotide sequence: TGTGCCAGCAAGAGAGGGGAAGAGCAGTACTTC. It encodes CASKRGEEQYF.

This clonotype came up many times. V is TRBV2 and J is TRBJ1-1; D uncertain. CDR3 size: 11 residues. V dropped 7 bases and J dropped 5 bases, with 8 bases sitting between them. Germline CDR1 SNHLY, CDR2 FYNNEI. The DNA of the CDR3 is TGTGCCAGCACATTGGATACTGAAGCTTTCTTT. Encoded protein: CASTLDTEAFF.

This clonotype has a count of ten or more. The genes are TRBV20-1 and TRBJ2-3, with unresolved D. V lost 3 bases and J lost 2, with 9 bases in between. The V gene's germline CDR1 is DFQATT and CDR2 SNEGSKA (reference sequence). The CDR3 covers 13 residues. CDR3 loop: CSASSQITDTQYF. The CDR3 coding sequence is TGCAGTGCTAGTTCTCAAATCACAGATACGCAGTATTTT.

This clonotype was counted between two and nine times. In nucleotides, the CDR3 is TGTGCCAGCAGCGGGACAGCTGAAGCTTTCTTT. Encoded protein: CASSGTAEAFF. This chain joins TRBV3-1 and TRBJ1-1, with 7 bases fitting TRBD1. This CDR3 is built from 11 residues. CDR1 is LGHDT, CDR2 YNNKEL, per germline (reference sequence). Germline trimming cut 5 bases from V and 6 bases from J; bases unmatched to any gene: 0. Using reference TRBV3-1 and TRBJ1-1 for the parts outside the CDR3, the full variable domain is DTAVSQTPKYLVTQMGNDKSIKCEQNLGHDTMYWYKQDSKKFLKIMFSYNNKELIINETVPNRFSPKSPDKAHLNLHINSLELGDSAVYFCASSGTAEAFFGQGTRLTVV.

There are many counts of this clonotype. This chain joins TRBV11-2 and TRBJ2-1, with D unresolved. Trimming removed 4 bases at V and 7 bases at J, with 14 bases between. Germline CDR1 and CDR2: SGHAT and FQNNGV. This CDR3 has 14 residues. The CDR3 is CASSWSQARNEQFF. The CDR3 region has the DNA TGTGCCAGCAGCTGGTCTCAGGCGAGGAATGAGCAGTTCTTC.

This clonotype was recorded many times. J is TRBJ2-1 and V is TRBV3-1; D gene ambiguous. Germline CDR1 is LGHDT and CDR2 is YNNKEL (reference sequence). CDR3 length: 14 residues. Trimming removed 0 bases from V and 7 bases from J, with 10 bases in between. In nucleotides, the CDR3 is TGTGCCAGCAGCCAAGATCCCGACGGAAATGAGCAGTTCTTC. As protein: CASSQDPDGNEQFF.

V and J are TRBV6-1 and TRBJ2-1; 11 nucleotides align to TRBD2. The CDR3 sequence is 19 residues long. J gave up 7 bases and V 6 bases, and 20 bases lay outside the gene matches. The germline V gene encodes CDR1 MNHNS and CDR2 SASEGT. CDR3 in amino acids: CASSYRGAETSGKRNEQFF. The CDR3, as DNA: TGTGCCAGCAGCTACAGGGGGGCAGAGACTAGCGGGAAAAGGAATGAGCAGTTCTTC.

This clonotype came up a few times. J is TRBJ2-7 and V is TRBV20-1; 12 bases match TRBD2. Looked up from germline, CDR1 is DFQATT and CDR2 is SNEGSKA (reference sequence). V was pared by 5 bases and J by 4 bases, with 6 bases of the junction left unmatched. The CDR3 length is 14 residues. The CDR3, as DNA: TGCAGTGCTGTCCCTAGCGGGAGGGCATACGAGCAGTACTTC. Translation: CSAVPSGRAYEQYF.

There are a few counts of this clonotype. This CDR3 is missing its conserved last phenylalanine or tryptophan, likely due to a read error. V usage is TRBV2 and J usage is TRBJ2-3; 11 nucleotides align to TRBD1. Per the germline V gene, CDR1 is SNHLY and CDR2 is FYNNEI. V gave up 5 bases and J gave up 3 bases; unmatched junction bases: 10. The CDR3 has 17 amino acids. The chain's CDR3 is CASSPIPGQGGTDTQYC. CDR3 nucleotide sequence: TGTGCCAGCAGTCCTATTCCGGGACAGGGGGGAACAGATACGCAGTATTGT.

This chain uses TRBV9 with TRBJ2-7; 13 bases map to TRBD2. The ends lost 4 bases at V and 4 bases at J; junction bases unmatched: 14. Germline-derived CDR1 and CDR2 are SGDLS and YYNGEE. The CDR3 totals 18 residues. The CDR3 nucleotides read TGTGCCAGCAGCTCAGGACTAGCGGGAGCGATGGGACCTTACGAGCAGTACTTC. Residues: CASSSGLAGAMGPYEQYF.

Points on this clonotype: With a much larger clone just one base away, this may be a read error. The chain uses TRBV20-1 and TRBJ2-3; D is unresolved. This CDR3 comprises 15 residues. Trimming cost V 5 bases and J 1 base, with 16 bases left between them. Germline loops: CDR1 DFQATT, CDR2 SNEGSKA (reference sequence). The CDR3 sequence is CSAGKRPWGTDTQYF. The DNA of the CDR3 is TGCAGTGCTGGTAAGCGCCCATGGGGCACAGATACGCAGTATTTT.

This clonotype appeared a few times. The V and J genes are TRBV7-2 and TRBJ2-2; the match to TRBD2 covers 8 bases. The CDR3 is made up of 15 amino acids. Unmatched junction bases numbered 5, after V lost 5 bases and J lost 3 bases. Per the germline V gene, CDR1 is SGHTA and CDR2 is FQGNSA. DNA for the CDR3: TGTGCCAGCAGCCCACCTAGCGGGTACACCGGGGAGCTGTTTTTT. The encoded protein is CASSPPSGYTGELFF.

This clonotype was counted at least ten times. This rearrangement joins TRBV7-3 to TRBJ2-5, with D perhaps TRBD2 (5 bases). Germline V lookup: CDR1 SGHTA, CDR2 FQGTGA. Trimming removed 5 bases from V and 4 bases from J, with 20 bases in between. This CDR3 spans 16 amino acids. The CDR3 nucleotides read TGTGCCAGCAGCGTTCGGGCCGCCCAGAGGGCAGAGACCCAGTACTTC. The encoded protein is CASSVRAAQRAETQYF.

The chain combines TRBV20-1 with TRBJ1-1; D is perhaps TRBD1 (5 bases). Trimming cost V 4 bases and J 1 base, with 10 bases left between them. CDR1 and CDR2 from the germline V gene are DFQATT and SNEGSKA (reference sequence). The CDR3 is 13 residues long. In DNA form, the CDR3 reads TGCAGTGCTAAGGGGAGAGGGAACACTGAAGCTTTCTTT. Its protein product is CSAKGRGNTEAFF.

The sample holds a few counts of this clonotype. The genes are TRBV11-1 and TRBJ2-1, with 12 bases identical to TRBD2. The CDR3 has 15 residues. Germline CDR1 and CDR2: SGHAT and FQDESV (reference sequence). V was pared by 1 base and J by 9 bases, with 4 bases of the junction left unmatched. CDR3 protein: CASSLGTSGNREQFF. The CDR3 nucleotides read TGTGCCAGCAGCTTAGGGACTAGCGGGAACCGTGAGCAGTTCTTC.

This clonotype appeared many times. The gene calls are TRBV7-2 and TRBJ2-7; the D gene could be TRBD1 or TRBD2 (5 bases each). Trimming shortened V by 2 bases and J by 7 bases, and 18 bases separated the two germline ends. CDR1 is SGHTA and CDR2 is FQGNSA in the germline V gene. This CDR3 contains 15 residues. The CDR3 is CASSLTGQGRGEQYF. CDR3 coding DNA: TGTGCCAGCAGCTTAACCGGGCAGGGCCGGGGTGAGCAGTACTTC.

There are many counts of this clonotype. V and J are TRBV11-2 and TRBJ2-1; 9 nucleotides align to TRBD2. V lost 4 bases and J lost 4; bases outside the gene matches: 8. CDR1 and CDR2 from the germline V gene are SGHAT and FQNNGV. This CDR3 comprises 16 residues. The CDR3 DNA is TGTGCCAGCAGCTCGCTCGCGGGGGGGCTGTACAATGAGCAGTTCTTC. Translating gives CASSSLAGGLYNEQFF. Variable domain in full (rest from reference TRBV11-2 and TRBJ2-1): EAGVAQSPRYKIIEKRQSVAFWCNPISGHATLYWYQQILGQGPKLLIQFQNNGVVDDSQLPKDRFSAERLKGVDSTLKIQPAKLEDSAVYLCASSSLAGGLYNEQFFGPGTRLTVL.